This is a list of T cell receptor beta chains from one sample in a study of control samples from healthy donors and cancer patients. Method: immunoSEQ multiplex PCR; TCRdb's copy keeps in-frame clones and lacks some. The data show around 58,000 clones, around 90% seen once. The sequenced sample consisted of blood. These receptors were taken from a middle-aged man in good health. Both conserved end residues are part of each CDR3. Each record gives: V gene, J gene, D gene, clone size, CDR3 DNA, CDR3 protein. The D gene is left open where the match is weak. Not every row has a clone size; where given, it reads once, few, many or a size class.

TRBV15	TRBJ2-1	TRBD1	.	TGTGCCACCAGCAGGCACAGACTTGGGACAGCTGGCTATGAGCAGTTCTTC	CATSRHRLGTAGYEQFF
TRBV7-2	TRBJ1-6	TRBD1	.	TGTGCCAGCAGCTACGGACAGGGGGTAAATTCACCCCTCCACTTT	CASSYGQGVNSPLHF
TRBV11-3	TRBJ2-3	TRBD2	.	TGTGCCAGCAGCTTAGTGGCTAGCGGGAGTGGGCCAGATACGCAGTATTTT	CASSLVASGSGPDTQYF
TRBV19	TRBJ1-1	TRBD1	.	TGTGCCAGTAGTGACGGGACAGGGGCCTACACTGAAGCTTTCTTT	CASSDGTGAYTEAFF
TRBV7-9	TRBJ1-2	TRBD1	.	TGTGCCAGCAGCTCCGCGCTGAGTGACAGGGAAGGCTACACCTTC	CASSSALSDREGYTF
TRBV10-3	TRBJ1-1	TRBD1	.	TGTGCCATCAGCTGGGACAGGGGAGAAGCTTTCTTT	CAISWDRGEAFF
TRBV14	TRBJ1-6	TRBD1	.	TGTGCCAGCAGCCAGGGACAGGGGGGCTCACCCCTCCACTTT	CASSQGQGGSPLHF
TRBV7-2	TRBJ2-5	TRBD2	.	TGTGCCAGCAGCACTCGGACTAGCGGAGCTCAAGAGACCCAGTACTTC	CASSTRTSGAQETQYF
TRBV19	TRBJ2-2	.	.	TGTGCCAGTAGTATAGTGGTCAGGAACACCGGGGAGCTGTTTTTT	CASSIVVRNTGELFF
TRBV6-5	TRBJ1-5	.	.	TGTGCCAGCAGGGGGGTGGGGTATCAGCCCCAGCATTTT	CASRGVGYQPQHF
TRBV9	TRBJ1-5	TRBD1	few	TGTGCCAGCAGCGCCCGACAGGGATCAGGGGGTTTAAATCAGCCCCAGCATTTT	CASSARQGSGGLNQPQHF
TRBV14	TRBJ2-1	TRBD2	.	TGTGCCGTAAGACTAGCGGGAAAGTCCTACAATGAGCAGTTCTTC	CAVRLAGKSYNEQFF
TRBV2	TRBJ2-2	.	once	TGTGCCAGCAGTGACCCCCGGACATTCACCGGGGAGCTGTTTTTT	CASSDPRTFTGELFF
TRBV6-5	TRBJ1-2	TRBD1	.	TGTGCCAGCAGTCTACGAGGACAGGTTCATGGCTACACCTTC	CASSLRGQVHGYTF
TRBV19	TRBJ1-1	.	few	TGTGCCAGTAGTACAGGGTTCAGGGGGAACACTGAAGCTTTCTTT	CASSTGFRGNTEAFF